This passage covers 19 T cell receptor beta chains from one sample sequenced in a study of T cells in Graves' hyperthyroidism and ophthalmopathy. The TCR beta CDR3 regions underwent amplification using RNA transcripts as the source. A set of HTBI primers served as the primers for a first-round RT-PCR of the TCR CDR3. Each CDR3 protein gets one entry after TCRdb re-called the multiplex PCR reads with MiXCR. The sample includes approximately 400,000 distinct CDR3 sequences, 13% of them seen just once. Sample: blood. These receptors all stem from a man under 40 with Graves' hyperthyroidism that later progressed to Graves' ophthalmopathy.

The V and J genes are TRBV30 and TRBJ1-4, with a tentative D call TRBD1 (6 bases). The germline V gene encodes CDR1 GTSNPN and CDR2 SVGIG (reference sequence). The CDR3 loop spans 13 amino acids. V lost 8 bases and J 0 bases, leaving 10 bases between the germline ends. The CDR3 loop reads CAQGGSTNEKLFF. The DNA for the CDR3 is TGTGCCCAAGGGGGTTCAACTAATGAAAAACTGTTTTTT.

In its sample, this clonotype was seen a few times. CDR3 bases: TGCGCCAGCAGCCAAGCGGGCCCTCGGAACTATGGCTACACCTTC. It specifies CASSQAGPRNYGYTF. The chain employs TRBV4-1 and TRBJ1-2; unclear D gene. The CDR3 spans 15 residues. CDR1 MGHRA and CDR2 YSYEKL come from the germline V gene. V was pared by 1 base and J by 2 bases, with 11 bases between.

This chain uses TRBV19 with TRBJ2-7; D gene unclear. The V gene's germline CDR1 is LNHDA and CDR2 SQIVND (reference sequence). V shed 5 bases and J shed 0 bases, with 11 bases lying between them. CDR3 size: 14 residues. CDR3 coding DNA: TGTGCCAGTAGTCGGACGATCAGCTCCTACGAGCAGTACTTC. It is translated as CASSRTISSYEQYF.

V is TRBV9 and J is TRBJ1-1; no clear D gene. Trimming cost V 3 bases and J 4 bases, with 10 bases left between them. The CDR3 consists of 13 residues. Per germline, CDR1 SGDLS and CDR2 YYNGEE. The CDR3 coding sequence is TGTGCCAGCAGCGACGGGATAGGCACTGAAGCTTTCTTT. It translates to CASSDGIGTEAFF.

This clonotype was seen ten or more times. CDR3 sequence (DNA): TGTGCCAGCAGCCCACTTGACATTCAGTACTTC. This codes for CASSPLDIQYF. The chain joins TRBV11-2 to TRBJ2-4; no reliable D call. Trimming took 5 bases from V and 8 from J, leaving 7 bases between them. CDR1 SGHAT and CDR2 FQNNGV come from the germline V gene. This CDR3 has 11 amino acids.

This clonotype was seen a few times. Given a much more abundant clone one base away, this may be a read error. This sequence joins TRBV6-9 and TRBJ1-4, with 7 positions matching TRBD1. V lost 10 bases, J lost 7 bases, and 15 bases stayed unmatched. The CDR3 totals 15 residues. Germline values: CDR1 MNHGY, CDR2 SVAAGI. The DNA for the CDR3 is TGTGCCAACAGACCTAACCAGGGGGGGAGTGAAAAACTGTTTTTT. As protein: CANRPNQGGSEKLFF.

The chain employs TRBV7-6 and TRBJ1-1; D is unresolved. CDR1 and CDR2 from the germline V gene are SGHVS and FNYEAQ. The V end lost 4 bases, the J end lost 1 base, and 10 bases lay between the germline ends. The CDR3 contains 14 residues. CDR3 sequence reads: CASSSREKNTEAFF. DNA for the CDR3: TGTGCCAGCAGCTCCCGGGAGAAGAACACTGAAGCTTTCTTT.

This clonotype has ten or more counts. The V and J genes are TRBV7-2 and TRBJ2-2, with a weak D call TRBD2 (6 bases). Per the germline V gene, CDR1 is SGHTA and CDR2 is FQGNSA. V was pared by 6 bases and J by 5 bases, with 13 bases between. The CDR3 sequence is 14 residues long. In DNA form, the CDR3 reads TGTGCCAGCAGATTGGCGGGGCGTACCGGGGAGCTGTTTTTT. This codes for CASRLAGRTGELFF.

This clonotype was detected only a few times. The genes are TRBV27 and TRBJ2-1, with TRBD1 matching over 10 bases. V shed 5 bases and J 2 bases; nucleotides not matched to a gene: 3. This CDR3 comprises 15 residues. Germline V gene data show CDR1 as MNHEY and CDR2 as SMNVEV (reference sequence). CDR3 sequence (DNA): TGTGCCAGCAGTGCGGACAGGGGGACCTACAATGAGCAGTTCTTC. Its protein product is CASSADRGTYNEQFF.

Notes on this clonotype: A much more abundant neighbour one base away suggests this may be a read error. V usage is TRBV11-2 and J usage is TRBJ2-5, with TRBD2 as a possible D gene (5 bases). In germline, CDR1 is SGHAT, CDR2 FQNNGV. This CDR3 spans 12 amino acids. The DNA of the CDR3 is TGTGCCGGCAGCTTGGGAGTCGTAAGTTGGTACTTC. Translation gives CAGSLGVVSWYF.

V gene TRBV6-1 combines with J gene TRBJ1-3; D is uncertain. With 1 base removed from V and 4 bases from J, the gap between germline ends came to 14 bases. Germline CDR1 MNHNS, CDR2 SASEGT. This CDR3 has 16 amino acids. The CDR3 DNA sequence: TGTGCCAGCAGTGAAGACCTAAATCCCCGAGGAAACACCATATATTTT. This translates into CASSEDLNPRGNTIYF.

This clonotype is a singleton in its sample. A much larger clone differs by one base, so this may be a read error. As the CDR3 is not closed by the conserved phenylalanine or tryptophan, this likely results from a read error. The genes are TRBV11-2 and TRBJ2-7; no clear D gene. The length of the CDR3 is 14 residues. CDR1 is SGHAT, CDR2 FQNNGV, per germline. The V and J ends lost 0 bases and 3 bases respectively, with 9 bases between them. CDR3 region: CASSLDLRSYEQYL. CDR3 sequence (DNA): TGTGCCAGCAGCTTAGATCTACGGAGCTACGAGCAGTACCTC.

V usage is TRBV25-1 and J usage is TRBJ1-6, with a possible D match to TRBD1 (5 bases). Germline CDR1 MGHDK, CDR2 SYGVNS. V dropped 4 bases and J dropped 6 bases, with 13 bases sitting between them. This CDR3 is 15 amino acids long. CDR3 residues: CASSGSTRGNSPLHF. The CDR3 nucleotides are TGTGCCAGCAGTGGTAGCACGAGGGGTAATTCACCCCTCCACTTT.

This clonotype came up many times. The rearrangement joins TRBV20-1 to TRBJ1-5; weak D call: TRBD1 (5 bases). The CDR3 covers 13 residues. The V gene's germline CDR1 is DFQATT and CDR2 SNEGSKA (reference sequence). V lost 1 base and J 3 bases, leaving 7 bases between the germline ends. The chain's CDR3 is CSARGDYNQPQHF. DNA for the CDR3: TGCAGTGCTAGAGGGGACTACAATCAGCCCCAGCATTTT.

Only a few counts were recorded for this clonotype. The CDR3 sequence: CASSLGGGRAYEQYF. The DNA for the CDR3 is TGTGCCAGCAGCTTAGGGGGCGGCAGGGCGTACGAGCAGTACTTC. J is TRBJ2-7 and V is TRBV11-2, with a possible D match to TRBD1 (5 bases). CDR1 and CDR2 from the germline V gene are SGHAT and FQNNGV. This CDR3 spans 15 amino acids. Trimming stripped 1 base from V and 4 bases from J, with 14 bases between.

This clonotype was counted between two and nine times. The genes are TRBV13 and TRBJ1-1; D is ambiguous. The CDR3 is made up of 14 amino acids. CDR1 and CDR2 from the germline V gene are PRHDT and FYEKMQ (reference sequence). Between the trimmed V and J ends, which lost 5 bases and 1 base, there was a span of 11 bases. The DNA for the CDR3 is TGTGCCAGCAGCCGAGGACGGCCGAACACTGAAGCTTTCTTT. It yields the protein CASSRGRPNTEAFF.

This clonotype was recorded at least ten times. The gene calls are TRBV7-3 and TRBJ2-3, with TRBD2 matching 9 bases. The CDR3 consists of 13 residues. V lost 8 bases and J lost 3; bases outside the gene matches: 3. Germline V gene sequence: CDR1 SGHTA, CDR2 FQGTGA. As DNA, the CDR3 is TGTGCCAGCCGCGGGGGGGGGACAGATACGCAGTATTTT. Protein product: CASRGGGTDTQYF. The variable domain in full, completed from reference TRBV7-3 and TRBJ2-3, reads GAGVSQTPSNKVTEKGKYVELRCDPISGHTALYWYRQSLGQGPEFLIYFQGTGAADDSGLPNDRFFAVRPEGSVSTLKIQRTERGDSAVYLCASRGGGTDTQYFGPGTRLTVL.

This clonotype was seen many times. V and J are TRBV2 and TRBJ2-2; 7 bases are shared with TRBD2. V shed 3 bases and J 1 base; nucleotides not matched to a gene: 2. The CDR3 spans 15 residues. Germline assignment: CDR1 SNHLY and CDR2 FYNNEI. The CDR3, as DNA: TGTGCCAGCAGTGATCTAGCGGTGAACACCGGGGAGCTGTTTTTT. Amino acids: CASSDLAVNTGELFF.

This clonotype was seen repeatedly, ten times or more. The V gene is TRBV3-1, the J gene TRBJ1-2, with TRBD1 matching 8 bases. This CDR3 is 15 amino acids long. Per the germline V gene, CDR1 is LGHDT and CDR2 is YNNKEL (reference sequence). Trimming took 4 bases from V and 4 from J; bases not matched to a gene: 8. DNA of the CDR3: TGTGCCAGCAGCCCATTCTCCGGACAGGGCTATGGCTACACCTTC. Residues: CASSPFSGQGYGYTF. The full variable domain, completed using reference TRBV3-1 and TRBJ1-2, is DTAVSQTPKYLVTQMGNDKSIKCEQNLGHDTMYWYKQDSKKFLKIMFSYNNKELIINETVPNRFSPKSPDKAHLNLHINSLELGDSAVYFCASSPFSGQGYGYTFGSGTRLTVV.